The T cell receptor (beta chain) under discussion was sequenced for a study of human T cells and chemical hapten exposure. Findings and limits, study-wide: Counts of TCRs above 1 in 1000 frequency stayed unchanged with DPC sensitization.

The sample holds many counts of this clonotype. Its matching antigen is unknown. V was shortened by 4 bases and J by 3 bases, with 6 bases between the two germline ends. This CDR3 comprises 12 residues. TCRdb re-derived calls from the RACE reads in MiXCR, one entry per CDR3 protein. The data hold roughly 380,000 distinct CDR3 sequences, with roughly 5.3% observed a single time. The time point here: pre-sensitization, week 0. Treatment meaning: therapeutic diphenylcyclopropenone sensitization with weekly scalp DPC. The rearrangement links TRBV23-1 to TRBJ2-5; D is unresolved. TRBV23-1 is classed as an ORF, of uncertain function. This clonotype was sampled from a woman in her forties or fifties with alopecia areata. Some clones in this sample may be carry-over from other donors' samples. Specimen: whole blood, collected in connection with sensitization to the hapten diphenylcyclopropenone (DPC). The CDR3 reads CASSLAEETQYF. The CDR3 DNA reads TGCGCCAGCAGTCTTGCGGAAGAGACCCAGTACTTC.